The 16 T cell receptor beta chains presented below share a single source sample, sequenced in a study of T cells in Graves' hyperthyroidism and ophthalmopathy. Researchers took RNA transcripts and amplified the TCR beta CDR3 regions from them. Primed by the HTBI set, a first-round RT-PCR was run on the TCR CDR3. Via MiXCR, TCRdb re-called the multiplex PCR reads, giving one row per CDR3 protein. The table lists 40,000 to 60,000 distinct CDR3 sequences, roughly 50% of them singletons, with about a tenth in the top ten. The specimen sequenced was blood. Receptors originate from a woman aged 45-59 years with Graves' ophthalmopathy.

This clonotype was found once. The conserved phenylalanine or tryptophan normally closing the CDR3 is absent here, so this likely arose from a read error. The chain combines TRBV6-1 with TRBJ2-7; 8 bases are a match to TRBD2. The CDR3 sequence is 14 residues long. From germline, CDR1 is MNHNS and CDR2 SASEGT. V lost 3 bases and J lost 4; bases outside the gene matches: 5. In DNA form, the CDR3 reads TGTGCCAGCAGTGACGGGGCGGGGGGTTACGAGCAGTACTGC. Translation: CASSDGAGGYEQYC.

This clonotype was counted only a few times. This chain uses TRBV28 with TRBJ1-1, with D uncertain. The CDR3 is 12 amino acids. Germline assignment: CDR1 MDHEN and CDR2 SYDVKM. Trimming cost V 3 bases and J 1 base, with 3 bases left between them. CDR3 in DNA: TGTGCCAGCAGTTTCTCGAACACTGAAGCTTTCTTT. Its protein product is CASSFSNTEAFF.

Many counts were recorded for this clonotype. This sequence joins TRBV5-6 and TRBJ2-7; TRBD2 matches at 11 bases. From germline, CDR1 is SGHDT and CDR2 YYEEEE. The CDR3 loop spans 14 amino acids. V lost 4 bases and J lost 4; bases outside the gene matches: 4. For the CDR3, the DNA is TGTGCCAGCAGCCCGGGACTAGCGGAGTACGAGCAGTACTTC. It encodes CASSPGLAEYEQYF.

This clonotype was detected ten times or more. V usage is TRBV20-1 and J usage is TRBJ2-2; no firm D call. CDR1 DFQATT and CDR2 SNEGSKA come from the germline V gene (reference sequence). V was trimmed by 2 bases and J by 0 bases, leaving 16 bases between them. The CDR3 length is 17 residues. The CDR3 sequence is CSARPPLNAPNTGELFF. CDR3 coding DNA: TGCAGTGCTAGACCACCTTTGAACGCCCCGAACACCGGGGAGCTGTTTTTT.

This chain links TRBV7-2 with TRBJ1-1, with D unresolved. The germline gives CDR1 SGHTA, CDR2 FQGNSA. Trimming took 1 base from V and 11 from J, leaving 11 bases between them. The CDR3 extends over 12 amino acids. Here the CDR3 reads CASSLDSRSAFF. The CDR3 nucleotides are TGTGCCAGCAGCTTAGACTCCAGGTCGGCTTTCTTT.

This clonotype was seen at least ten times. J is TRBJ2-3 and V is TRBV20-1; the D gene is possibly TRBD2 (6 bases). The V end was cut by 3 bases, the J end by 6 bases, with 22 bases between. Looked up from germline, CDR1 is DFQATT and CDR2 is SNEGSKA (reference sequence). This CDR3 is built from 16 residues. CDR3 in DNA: TGCAGTGCTAGGGGGCAAGGGACTGGCTCGCCTGATACGCAGTATTTT. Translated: CSARGQGTGSPDTQYF.

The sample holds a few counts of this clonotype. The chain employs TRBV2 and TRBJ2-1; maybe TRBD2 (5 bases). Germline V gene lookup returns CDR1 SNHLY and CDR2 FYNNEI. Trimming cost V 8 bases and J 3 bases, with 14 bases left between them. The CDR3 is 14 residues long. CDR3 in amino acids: CASGGQAVYNEQFF. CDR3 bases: TGTGCCAGCGGAGGCCAGGCAGTCTACAATGAGCAGTTCTTC.

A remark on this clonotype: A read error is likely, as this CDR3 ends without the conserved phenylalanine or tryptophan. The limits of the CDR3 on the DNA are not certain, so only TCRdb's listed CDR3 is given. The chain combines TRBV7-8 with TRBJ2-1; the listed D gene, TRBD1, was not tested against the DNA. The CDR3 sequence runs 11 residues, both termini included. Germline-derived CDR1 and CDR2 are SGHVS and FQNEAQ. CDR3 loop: CASSLADRAGY.

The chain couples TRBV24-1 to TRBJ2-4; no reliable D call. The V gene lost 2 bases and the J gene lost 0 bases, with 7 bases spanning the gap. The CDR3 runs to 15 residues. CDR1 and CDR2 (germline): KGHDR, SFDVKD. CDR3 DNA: TGTGCCACCAGTGATTCCCAGATAGCCAAAAACATTCAGTACTTC. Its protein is CATSDSQIAKNIQYF.

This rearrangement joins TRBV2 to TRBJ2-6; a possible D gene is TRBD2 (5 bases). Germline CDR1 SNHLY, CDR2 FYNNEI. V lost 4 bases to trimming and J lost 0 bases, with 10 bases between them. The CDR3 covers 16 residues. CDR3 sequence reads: CASSGTGDSGANVLTF. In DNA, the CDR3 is TGTGCCAGCAGTGGGACTGGGGACTCTGGGGCCAACGTCCTGACTTTC.

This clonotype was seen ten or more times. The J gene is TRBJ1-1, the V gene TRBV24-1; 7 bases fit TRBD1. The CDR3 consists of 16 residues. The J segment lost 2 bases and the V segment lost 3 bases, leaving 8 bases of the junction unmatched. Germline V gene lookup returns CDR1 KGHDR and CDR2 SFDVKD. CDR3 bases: TGTGCCACCAGTGATGAGAAGACAGGGCCTAACACTGAAGCTTTCTTT. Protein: CATSDEKTGPNTEAFF.

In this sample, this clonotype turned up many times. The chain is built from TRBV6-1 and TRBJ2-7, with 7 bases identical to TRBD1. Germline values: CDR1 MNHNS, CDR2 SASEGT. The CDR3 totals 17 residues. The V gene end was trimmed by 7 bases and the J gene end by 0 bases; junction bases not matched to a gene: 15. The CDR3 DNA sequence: TGTGCCAGCACTGGACCTGTCCCAGGACAGGACTCCTACGAGCAGTACTTC. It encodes CASTGPVPGQDSYEQYF.

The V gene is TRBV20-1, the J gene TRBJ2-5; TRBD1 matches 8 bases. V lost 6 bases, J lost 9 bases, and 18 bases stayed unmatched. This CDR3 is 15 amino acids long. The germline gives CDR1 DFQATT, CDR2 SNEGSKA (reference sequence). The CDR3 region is CSAYDRGYSNQPQYF. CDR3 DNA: TGCAGTGCATATGACAGGGGTTATAGCAATCAGCCCCAGTACTTC.

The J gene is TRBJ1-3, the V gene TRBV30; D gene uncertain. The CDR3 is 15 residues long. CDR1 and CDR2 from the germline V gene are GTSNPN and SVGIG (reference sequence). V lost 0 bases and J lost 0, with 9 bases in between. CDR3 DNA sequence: TGTGCCTGGAGTGTAATCGGGAGCTCTGGAAACACCATATATTTT. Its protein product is CAWSVIGSSGNTIYF.

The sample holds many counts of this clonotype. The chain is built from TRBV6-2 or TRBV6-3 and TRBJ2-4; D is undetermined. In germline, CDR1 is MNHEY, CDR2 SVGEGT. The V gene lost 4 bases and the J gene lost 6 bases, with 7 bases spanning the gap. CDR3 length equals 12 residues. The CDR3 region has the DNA TGTGCCAGCAGTTTCGGACGAAACATTCAGTACTTC. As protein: CASSFGRNIQYF.

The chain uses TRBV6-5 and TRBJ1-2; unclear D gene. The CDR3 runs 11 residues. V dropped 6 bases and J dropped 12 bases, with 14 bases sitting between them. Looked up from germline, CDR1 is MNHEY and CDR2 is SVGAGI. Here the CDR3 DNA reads TGTGCCAGCAGAGAGGGAGAGGGCCACACCTTC. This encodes CASREGEGHTF.